Presented here are 15 T cell receptor beta chains from one specimen sequenced in a study of identical twins (TCRdb year 2016). To prepare the library, 5' RACE was applied. The sequencer listed for this sample is Illumina HiSeq 2000. TCRdb handled the public reads itself, with Q25 trimming in fastp and clone calling in MiXCR, and kept productive beta chains. Rows are unified per CDR3 protein, each entry keeping the most common DNA and genes. Counted in this sample were 1.5 million to 2 million distinct CDR3 sequences; 32% of them appeared once. 0.27% of the sample goes to the ten largest clones. What was sequenced was cord blood. The receptor source for this set is a newborn girl in good health.

This clonotype was seen a handful of times. The chain has TRBV7-2 and TRBJ2-1; no firm D call. V was cut by 5 bases and J by 6 bases, with 14 bases left in between. The V gene's germline CDR1 is SGHTA and CDR2 FQGNSA. The CDR3 has 14 residues. The CDR3 sequence is CASSPLRRINEQFF. The DNA for the CDR3 is TGTGCCAGCAGCCCTCTCCGACGCATCAATGAGCAGTTCTTC.

This clonotype was detected only a few times. The chain has TRBV6-5 and TRBJ1-4, with 9 bases identical to TRBD1. V trimming: 0 bases; J trimming: 0 bases; junction bases outside the gene matches: 2. Germline-derived CDR1 and CDR2 are MNHEY and SVGAGI. This CDR3 contains 17 residues. The CDR3 nucleotides read TGTGCCAGCAGTTACTCGCGACAGGGGGCAACTAATGAAAAACTGTTTTTT. Translated: CASSYSRQGATNEKLFF.

This sequence joins TRBV4-2 and TRBJ1-1, with D hard to call. The V and J ends lost 4 bases and 4 bases respectively, with 10 bases between them. CDR1 and CDR2 (germline): LGHNA, YNFKEQ. CDR3 size: 13 residues. The CDR3 reads CASSPVVFTEAFF. DNA for the CDR3: TGTGCCAGCAGCCCAGTGGTGTTCACTGAAGCTTTCTTT.

J is TRBJ2-5 and V is TRBV5-1; 10 nucleotides line up with TRBD2. This CDR3 region has 15 residues. V lost 4 bases to trimming and J lost 3 bases; unmatched junction nucleotides: 6. Germline-derived CDR1 and CDR2 are SGHRS and YFSETQ. The CDR3 loop reads CASSPGTSAEETQYF. The CDR3 DNA is TGCGCCAGCAGCCCGGGGACTAGCGCGGAAGAGACCCAGTACTTC.

V usage is TRBV20-1 and J usage is TRBJ2-3; 9 bases map to TRBD1. The CDR3 loop spans 16 amino acids. Trimming took 2 bases from V and 3 from J; bases not matched to a gene: 9. Per the germline V gene, CDR1 is DFQATT and CDR2 is SNEGSKA (reference sequence). The CDR3 loop is CSARSIPGQGTDTQYF. For the CDR3, the DNA is TGCAGTGCTAGATCGATACCGGGACAGGGAACAGATACGCAGTATTTT.

Many counts were recorded for this clonotype. The chain is built from TRBV13 and TRBJ2-7; D might be TRBD2 (7 bases). The CDR3 contains 15 residues. V lost 5 bases and J lost 4, with 18 bases in between. Germline loops: CDR1 PRHDT, CDR2 FYEKMQ (reference sequence). CDR3 nucleotides: TGTGCCAGCAGCCCTACGGGGGGCCTACTTTACGAGCAGTACTTC. This translates into CASSPTGGLLYEQYF.

This clonotype came up many times. The chain uses TRBV7-2 and TRBJ2-1, with unresolved D. Trimming took off 1 base at V and 2 bases at J, with 12 bases between the two ends. The CDR3 has 16 amino acids. Germline V gives CDR1 SGHTA, CDR2 FQGNSA. The DNA for the CDR3 is TGTGCCAGCAGCTTAGTTTTAGCCCGAGCCTACAATGAGCAGTTCTTC. This encodes CASSLVLARAYNEQFF.

Remarks on this clonotype: Compared with germline, one end of the junction differs, possibly owing to a read error. The V and J genes are TRBV7-9 and TRBJ2-4, with 10 nucleotides matching TRBD1. The CDR3 spans 16 residues. CDR1 is SEHNR, CDR2 FQNEAQ, per germline (reference sequence). The CDR3 DNA follows: TGTTCCAGCAGCTCCCGGGACAGGGGTGACAAAAACATTCAGTACTTC. It is translated as CSSSSRDRGDKNIQYF.

The rearrangement uses TRBV7-2 and TRBJ2-5; 9 nucleotides match TRBD2. V shed 1 base, J shed 5 bases, and the junction held 14 bases outside the gene matches. Germline values: CDR1 SGHTA, CDR2 FQGNSA. The CDR3 is made up of 18 amino acids. CDR3 residues: CASSLVGLAGLRGETQYF. The CDR3 coding sequence is TGTGCCAGCAGCTTAGTGGGCCTAGCGGGACTTCGGGGGGAGACCCAGTACTTC.

This chain links TRBV28 with TRBJ1-1; D is unclear. Trimming stripped 2 bases from V and 10 bases from J, with 14 bases between. Germline lookup yields CDR1 MDHEN and CDR2 SYDVKM. The CDR3 is made up of 13 amino acids. CDR3 DNA sequence: TGTGCCAGCAGTTTAAGGTGCGCAGAAGGAGCTTTCTTT. Residues: CASSLRCAEGAFF.

The chain couples TRBV5-1 to TRBJ2-1; D possibly corresponds to TRBD2 (7 bases). The CDR3 contains 18 residues. CDR1 and CDR2 (germline): SGHRS, YFSETQ. Trimming removed 2 bases from V and 5 bases from J, with 23 bases in between. CDR3 sequence reads: CASSFGSIIGGGNNEQFF. CDR3 bases: TGCGCCAGCAGCTTTGGATCCATAATTGGCGGGGGCAACAATGAGCAGTTCTTC.

V and J are TRBV5-1 and TRBJ2-1, with D perhaps assigned TRBD1 or TRBD2 (5 bases each). The CDR3 is made up of 15 amino acids. Germline assignment: CDR1 SGHRS and CDR2 YFSETQ. The V and J ends lost 2 bases and 4 bases respectively, with 13 bases between them. CDR3 nucleotides: TGCGCCAGCAGCTTCCCAAGCGGACAATACAATGAGCAGTTCTTC. This gives the protein CASSFPSGQYNEQFF.

This clonotype was seen a handful of times. The chain has TRBV6-1 and TRBJ2-1; 8 bases agree with TRBD2. Germline CDR1 and CDR2: MNHNS and SASEGT. After removal of 3 bases from V and 2 bases from J, the junction contained 3 bases not matched to a gene. The length of the CDR3 is 15 residues. This CDR3 reads CASSEVAGPYNEQFF. The CDR3 DNA reads TGTGCCAGCAGTGAGGTAGCGGGACCCTACAATGAGCAGTTCTTC.

About this clonotype itself: A junction boundary mismatches the germline segment, possibly from a read error. This sequence joins TRBV5-1 and TRBJ2-4, with D perhaps TRBD2 (6 bases). CDR1 and CDR2 from the germline V gene are SGHRS and YFSETQ. The CDR3 is 14 amino acids. CDR3 amino acids: CASSLAEGGNVQYF. The CDR3 DNA follows: TGCGCCAGCAGCTTGGCCGAGGGAGGAAACGTTCAGTACTTC.

The chain uses TRBV14 and TRBJ2-7; tentatively, D is TRBD2 (6 bases). V was clipped by 2 bases and J by 11 bases, with 16 bases between them. The CDR3 is made up of 13 amino acids. The germline V gene encodes CDR1 SGHDN and CDR2 FVKESK. DNA for the CDR3: TGTGCCAGCAGCCAAAGCCCTGGGGGGATGAAGTACTTC. Amino acids: CASSQSPGGMKYF. The whole variable domain, filled in from reference TRBV14 and TRBJ2-7, reads EAGVTQFPSHSVIEKGQTVTLRCDPISGHDNLYWYRRVMGKEIKFLLHFVKESKQDESGMPNNRFLAERTGGTYSTLKVQPAELEDSGVYFCASSQSPGGMKYFGPGTRLTVT.